One sample yielded the 19 T cell receptor beta chains listed below, sequenced in a study of vaccination and CD4 T cells after COVID-19. Sequencing of DNA taken from cultured CD4+ T cells relied on the Oncomine TCR Beta short-read assay. TCRdb processed the PCR reads anew with MiXCR; each CDR3 protein has one entry. The data show 13,000 to 15,000 distinct CDR3 sequences, with 25% to 30% seen just once and 6.5% to 8.5% held by the top ten. Treatment in this sample: approximately 10-day PBMC culture with coronavirus spike peptide pools or control peptides (ViraFEST assay). These TCRs' antigens remain unknown. Sequencing was performed on CD4+ T cells from blood, cultured in vitro. The receptor source for this set is a human donor who had recovered from COVID-19.

This clonotype occurred a few times. This sequence joins TRBV7-9 and TRBJ2-3; D not certain. CDR1 and CDR2 from the germline V gene are SEHNR and FQNEAQ (reference sequence). V lost 4 bases to trimming and J lost 2 bases, with 10 bases between them. This CDR3 is 14 amino acids long. Here the CDR3 DNA reads TGTGCCAGCAGCTCCCGGACCTCCACAGATACGCAGTATTTT. Its translation: CASSSRTSTDTQYF.

The table lists this clonotype with a few counts. This chain connects TRBV20-1 to TRBJ2-1; TRBD2 matches 8 bases. CDR3 length: 16 residues. CDR1 DFQATT and CDR2 SNEGSKA come from the germline V gene (reference sequence). The V segment lost 2 bases and the J segment 2 bases; nucleotides outside the gene matches: 8. CDR3 nucleotide sequence: TGCAGTGCTAGAAATTCTCACGGGGGGGCCTACAATGAGCAGTTCTTC. Translating it yields CSARNSHGGAYNEQFF.

The J gene is TRBJ1-2, the V gene TRBV2; 9 bases align to TRBD1. Germline V gene data show CDR1 as SNHLY and CDR2 as FYNNEI. V lost 6 bases to trimming and J lost 4 bases; unmatched junction nucleotides: 9. The CDR3 length is 15 residues. The chain's CDR3 is CASSQGDRVGYGYTF. The CDR3 DNA reads as TGTGCCAGCAGCCAAGGGGACAGGGTTGGCTATGGCTACACCTTC.

The chain joins TRBV6-1 to TRBJ1-5, with D possibly being TRBD1 (6 bases). Trimming pared 4 bases from V and 4 bases from J, leaving 14 bases between. The germline V gene has CDR1 MNHNS and CDR2 SASEGT. The CDR3 is made up of 15 amino acids. CDR3 residues: CASSAGGVINQPQHF. CDR3 coding DNA: TGTGCCAGCAGTGCGGGGGGCGTAATTAATCAGCCCCAGCATTTT.

This clonotype was seen more than once but under ten times. The chain couples TRBV7-2 to TRBJ2-1, with TRBD2 matching over 12 bases. With 4 bases clipped from V and 7 bases from J, the junction kept 17 bases outside the gene matches. This CDR3 has 19 amino acids. Germline V gives CDR1 SGHTA, CDR2 FQGNSA. CDR3 residues: CASSSRRTSGVMRLNEQFF. CDR3 nucleotides: TGTGCCAGCAGCTCGCGCCGGACTAGCGGGGTTATGCGGCTAAATGAGCAGTTCTTC.

This clonotype was seen only a few times. V and J are TRBV20-1 and TRBJ1-1, with TRBD1 as a possible D gene (5 bases). V lost 2 bases to trimming and J lost 5 bases, with 15 bases between them. The CDR3 consists of 14 residues. Germline CDR1 DFQATT, CDR2 SNEGSKA (reference sequence). The CDR3 region has the DNA TGCAGTGCTAGACCGGGGACCCGCGGGACTGAAGCTTTCTTT. Translation gives CSARPGTRGTEAFF.

This clonotype was seen a few times. The chain joins TRBV5-4 to TRBJ1-1; a possible D gene is TRBD1 (6 bases). Trimming cost V 0 bases and J 7 bases, with 13 bases left between them. This CDR3 has 14 amino acids. From germline, CDR1 is SGHNT and CDR2 YYREEE (reference sequence). The CDR3 nucleotides read TGTGCCAGCAGCTTGGCCGCAGGGGTGGGTGAAGCTTTCTTT. Translated: CASSLAAGVGEAFF.

This clonotype was counted only a few times. The CDR3 here is CASSYWRPGPDEKLFF. For the CDR3, the DNA is TGTGCCAGCAGTTACTGGAGGCCGGGCCCGGATGAAAAACTGTTTTTT. The chain combines TRBV6-5 with TRBJ1-4; D is undetermined. The V end was cut by 1 base, the J end by 6 bases, with 15 bases between. The CDR3 contains 16 residues. Germline CDR1 MNHEY, CDR2 SVGAGI.

The chain couples TRBV5-1 to TRBJ1-1; 11 nucleotides line up with TRBD1. Germline CDR1 is SGHRS and CDR2 is YFSETQ. J gave up 4 bases and V 6 bases, and 5 bases lay outside the gene matches. This CDR3 contains 14 residues. The CDR3 sequence is CASTGGTGGTEAFF. The CDR3 nucleotides read TGCGCCAGCACCGGAGGGACAGGGGGCACTGAAGCTTTCTTT.

V usage is TRBV19 and J usage is TRBJ1-5, with D possibly TRBD1 on 5 matching bases. V lost 3 bases, J lost 4 bases, and 19 bases lay in between. Germline CDR1 LNHDA, CDR2 SQIVND (reference sequence). The CDR3 is 17 residues long. CDR3 nucleotides: TGTGCCAGTAGTATGCGGGGAAGAGGGGATCGAAATCAGCCCCAGCATTTT. The encoded protein is CASSMRGRGDRNQPQHF.

J is TRBJ1-4 and V is TRBV15; D is undetermined. V was cut by 0 bases and J by 7 bases, with 15 bases left in between. The CDR3 has 16 residues. Looked up from germline, CDR1 is LNHNV and CDR2 is YYDKDF (reference sequence). In DNA form, the CDR3 reads TGTGCCACCAGCAGAGATCCCTCTTTTCAAGGTGAAAAACTGTTTTTT. Residues: CATSRDPSFQGEKLFF.

This clonotype has just a few counts. The V and J genes are TRBV7-8 and TRBJ1-1, with a weak D call TRBD1 (5 bases). The V gene's germline CDR1 is SGHVS and CDR2 FQNEAQ. The CDR3 is made up of 14 amino acids. Trimming stripped 4 bases from V and 4 bases from J, with 13 bases between. The CDR3 nucleotides read TGTGCCAGCAGCTGGAGGGACGCGGGCACTGAAGCTTTCTTT. Amino acids: CASSWRDAGTEAFF. The full variable domain, rest sourced from reference TRBV7-8 and TRBJ1-1, is GAGVSQSPRYKVAKRGQDVALRCDPISGHVSLFWYQQALGQGPEFLTYFQNEAQLDKSGLPSDRFFAERPEGSVSTLKIQRTQQEDSAVYLCASSWRDAGTEAFFGQGTRLTVV.

The V call is TRBV6-4, the J call TRBJ1-1; D call uncertain. CDR1 is MRHNA and CDR2 is SNTAGT in the germline V gene. CDR3 length: 15 amino acids. V was clipped by 4 bases and J by 5 bases, with 17 bases between them. CDR3 amino acids: CASSADASMGTEAFF. DNA of the CDR3: TGTGCCAGCAGTGCCGACGCATCCATGGGAACTGAAGCTTTCTTT.

The chain links TRBV15 to TRBJ1-1, with unresolved D. The germline V and J ends were trimmed by 0 bases and 3 bases, with 5 bases remaining between them. The CDR3 runs to 13 residues. Germline V gene sequence: CDR1 LNHNV, CDR2 YYDKDF (reference sequence). In DNA form, the CDR3 reads TGTGCCACCAGCAGAGACACTTACACTGAAGCTTTCTTT. Protein product: CATSRDTYTEAFF.

The CDR3 DNA reads TGCAGTGCTACCTCCCAGCTAGCGACCCAAGAGACCCAGTACTTC. It specifies CSATSQLATQETQYF. V and J are TRBV20-1 and TRBJ2-5, with D perhaps matching TRBD2 (6 bases). This CDR3 has 15 residues. Trimming cost V 4 bases and J 1 base, with 16 bases left between them. Germline V CDR1 and CDR2: DFQATT, SNEGSKA (reference sequence).

There are a few counts of this clonotype. CDR3 loop: CASSIGSLNTEAFF. DNA for the CDR3: TGCGCCAGCAGCATAGGCAGCTTGAACACTGAAGCTTTCTTT. The chain recombines TRBV5-1 with TRBJ1-1; D unclear. The germline CDR1 and CDR2 sequences are SGHRS and YFSETQ. Trimming left V 4 bases short and J 0 bases short, with 10 bases between. This CDR3 spans 14 amino acids.

V usage is TRBV20-1 and J usage is TRBJ2-1, with TRBD2 identical over 10 bases. The V gene's germline CDR1 is DFQATT and CDR2 SNEGSKA (reference sequence). The CDR3 is made up of 14 amino acids. V dropped 6 bases and J dropped 5; count of bases not matched to a gene: 7. This CDR3 reads CSAVGLALHNEQFF. As DNA, the CDR3 is TGCAGTGCGGTGGGACTAGCGTTGCACAATGAGCAGTTCTTC.

This rearrangement joins TRBV11-2 to TRBJ2-1, with a possible D match to TRBD2 (6 bases). Trimming shortened V by 5 bases and J by 2 bases, and 25 bases separated the two germline ends. In germline, CDR1 is SGHAT, CDR2 FQNNGV. The CDR3 length is 19 residues. In DNA form, the CDR3 reads TGTGCCAGCAGCCCTTCTTTCGGGACTTCCCCTGGCACCTACAATGAGCAGTTCTTC. Translating it yields CASSPSFGTSPGTYNEQFF.

By proportion, this clonotype is medium-sized. The chain carries TRBV30 and TRBJ1-5, with D possibly TRBD1 on 6 matching bases. This CDR3 region has 16 residues. Between the trimmed V and J ends, which lost 0 bases and 0 bases, there was a span of 12 bases. CDR1 is GTSNPN, CDR2 SVGIG, per germline (reference sequence). The CDR3 protein is CAWSVIGGSSNQPQHF. The CDR3 nucleotides are TGTGCCTGGAGTGTTATAGGGGGAAGTAGCAATCAGCCCCAGCATTTT.